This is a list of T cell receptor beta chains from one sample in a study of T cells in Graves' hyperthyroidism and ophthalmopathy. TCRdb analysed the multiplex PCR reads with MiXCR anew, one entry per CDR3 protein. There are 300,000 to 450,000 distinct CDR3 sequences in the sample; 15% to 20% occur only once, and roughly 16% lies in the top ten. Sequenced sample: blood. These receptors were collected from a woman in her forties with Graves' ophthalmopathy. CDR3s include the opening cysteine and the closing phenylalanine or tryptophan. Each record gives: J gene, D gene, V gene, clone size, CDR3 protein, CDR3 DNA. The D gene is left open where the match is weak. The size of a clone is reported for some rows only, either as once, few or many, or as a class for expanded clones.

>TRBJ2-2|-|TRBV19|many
CASLQGTAGELFF
TGTGCCAGTCTACAGGGTACCGCCGGGGAGCTGTTTTTT
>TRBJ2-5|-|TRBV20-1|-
CSALSGTRETQYF
TGCAGTGCTCTATCGGGGACGAGGGAGACCCAGTACTTC
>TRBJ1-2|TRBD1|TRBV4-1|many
CASSVTGDYGYTF
TGCGCCAGCAGCGTTACAGGGGACTATGGCTACACCTTC
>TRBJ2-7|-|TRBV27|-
CASRRSGGRHYEQYF
TGTGCCAGTAGACGATCAGGGGGGCGCCACTACGAGCAGTACTTC
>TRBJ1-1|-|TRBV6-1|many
CASRLVADTEAFF
TGTGCCAGCAGACTAGTTGCGGACACTGAAGCTTTCTTT
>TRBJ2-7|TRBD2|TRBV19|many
CASSATSGSWISEQYF
TGTGCCAGTAGTGCGACTAGCGGGAGTTGGATTTCCGAGCAGTACTTC
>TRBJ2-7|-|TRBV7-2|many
CASSLGVGSYEQYF
TGTGCCAGCAGCTTAGGGGTCGGCTCCTACGAGCAGTACTTC
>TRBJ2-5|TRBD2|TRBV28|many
CASSPLSGLADKETQYF
TGTGCCAGCAGCCCCTTGTCGGGACTAGCGGACAAAGAGACCCAGTACTTC
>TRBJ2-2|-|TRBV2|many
CASSEATFGWTVPSTGELLF
TGTGCCAGCAGTGAAGCTACGTTTGGGTGGACAGTACCGAGCACCGGGGAGCTGCTTTTT
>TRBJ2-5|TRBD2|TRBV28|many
CASSNLAGGQETQYF
TGTGCCAGCAGTAACCTAGCGGGAGGGCAAGAGACCCAGTACTTC
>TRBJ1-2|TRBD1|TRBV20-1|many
CSARPRTGPRVSYGYTF
TGCAGTGCTAGACCAAGGACAGGGCCCCGGGTGAGCTATGGCTACACCTTC
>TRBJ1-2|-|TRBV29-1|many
CSVEQGGGYTF
TGCAGCGTTGAACAGGGCGGGGGCTACACCTTC
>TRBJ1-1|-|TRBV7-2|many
CASSLGAYKNTEAFF
TGTGCCAGCAGCTTAGGGGCATACAAGAACACTGAAGCTTTCTTT
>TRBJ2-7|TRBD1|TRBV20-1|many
CSARKETGGYEQYF
TGCAGTGCTAGGAAGGAGACAGGGGGCTACGAGCAGTACTTC
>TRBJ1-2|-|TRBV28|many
CASSLPDTFIPNYGYTF
TGTGCCAGCAGTTTACCCGACACTTTCATACCTAACTATGGCTACACCTTC
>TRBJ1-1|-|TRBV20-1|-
CSARRVLGGWTEAFF
TGCAGTGCTAGAAGGGTCTTGGGGGGCTGGACTGAAGCTTTCTTT
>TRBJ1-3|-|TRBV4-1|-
CASSQPLGTIYF
TGCGCCAGCAGCCAACCCCTTGGGACCATATATTTT
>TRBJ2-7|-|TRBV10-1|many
CASSQQGPSIFQYF
TGCGCCAGCAGTCAACAGGGACCCTCGATTTTCCAGTACTTC
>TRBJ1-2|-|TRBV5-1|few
CASSLGVFHGYTF
TGCGCCAGCAGCTTGGGAGTTTTCCATGGCTACACCTTC